This is a list of T cell receptor beta chains from one sample in a study of regulatory T cells in long-lasting Graves disease. TCRdb re-derived calls from the multiplex PCR reads in MiXCR, one entry per CDR3 protein. The table has 350,000 to 500,000 distinct CDR3 sequences, around 15% seen once. Separately, the same data were catalogued under a study of T cells in Graves' hyperthyroidism and ophthalmopathy.

Here the sequenced sample was peripheral blood mononuclear cells (PBMCs), taken at new diagnosis, from a patient treated with antithyroid drugs. The source of these receptors is a woman aged 45-60 years with Graves disease. Both conserved end residues are part of each CDR3. D genes are given only for firm matches. Only some rows state a clone size, as once, few, many or a class for expanded clones.

TRBV12-3/TRBV12-4,TRBJ1-5,-,many,TGTGCCAGCAGCCCACCAGGGCTCAATCAGCCCCAGCATTTT,CASSPPGLNQPQHF
TRBV28,TRBJ2-5,-,many,TGTGCCAGCAGCGCTACAGGGGGGGGCCAAGAGACCCAGTACTTC,CASSATGGGQETQYF
TRBV5-8,TRBJ1-5,-,-,TGTGCCAGCAGCTTGGCTTTCCGGGACAGCAATCAGCCCCAGCATTTT,CASSLAFRDSNQPQHF
TRBV7-9,TRBJ2-5,-,many,TGTGCCAGCAGCTCTATGAGCGTGACCCAGTACTTC,CASSSMSVTQYF
TRBV7-2,TRBJ2-5,-,many,TGTGCCAGCACCGCGCGGGGCGGGAAAGAGACCCAGTACTTC,CASTARGGKETQYF
TRBV6-5,TRBJ2-2,-,many,TGTGCCAGCAGTTACTCGGACGCCGAAACCGGGGAGCTGTTTTTT,CASSYSDAETGELFF
TRBV28,TRBJ2-3,-,many,TGTGCTACCACGTCGCAGAGCAACACAGATACGCAGTATTTT,CATTSQSNTDTQYF
TRBV5-5,TRBJ2-5,TRBD2,many,TGTGCCAGCAGCGAGGGGACTAGCCGAGAGACCCAGTACTTC,CASSEGTSRETQYF
TRBV28,TRBJ1-6,-,few,TGTGCCAGCACTCCTGGCAGCTCCTATAATTCACCCCTCCACTTT,CASTPGSSYNSPLHF
TRBV6-5,TRBJ2-5,TRBD2,many,TGTGCCAGCAGTTACCCAATGGGACTAGCTTTGACCCAGTACTTC,CASSYPMGLALTQYF
TRBV3-1,TRBJ2-7,TRBD2,many,TGTGCCAGCAGCCCCCGGTATAGCGGGCTCTACGAGCAGTACTTC,CASSPRYSGLYEQYF
TRBV18,TRBJ2-1,-,many,TGTGCCAGCTCACCACCAAATAGCTATGAGCAGTTCTTC,CASSPPNSYEQFF
TRBV19,TRBJ2-1,TRBD2,-,TGTGCCAGTAGTATAGGCAGCGGGAGCGTTCCTTACAATGAGCAGTTCTTC,CASSIGSGSVPYNEQFF
TRBV20-1,TRBJ2-7,TRBD1,few,TGCAGTGCTAACCCGATGAACAGGGGCTCCTACGAGCAGTACTTC,CSANPMNRGSYEQYF
TRBV27,TRBJ2-7,TRBD2,-,TGTGCCAGCAGCACCTTAGCGGGGTACGAGCAGTACTTC,CASSTLAGYEQYF
TRBV9,TRBJ2-7,-,-,TGTGCCAGCAGCGTAGATAACAGGGACGAGCAGTACTTC,CASSVDNRDEQYF
TRBV7-9,TRBJ2-2,TRBD2,few,TGTGCCAGCAGCTTACGCCTAGCGGCTTCGAACACCAGGGAGCTGTTTTTT,CASSLRLAASNTRELFF
TRBV6-1,TRBJ2-3,TRBD1,-,TGTGCCAGCAGTGAATTGACAGGGACGGATACGCAGTATTTT,CASSELTGTDTQYF
TRBV5-8,TRBJ2-2,TRBD2,-,TGTGCCAGCCGCCGGGGGGAGTCTTCCGGGGAGCTGTTTTTT,CASRRGESSGELFF
TRBV29-1,TRBJ2-2,-,-,TGCAGCGTTGCTGGGCGACTAAACACCGGGGAGCTGTTTTTT,CSVAGRLNTGELFF
TRBV2,TRBJ1-2,-,many,TGTGCCAGCAGCACGGACGGGATCTATGGCTACACCTTC,CASSTDGIYGYTF
TRBV2,TRBJ1-2,-,few,TGTGCCAGCAGTGAAGGTCAGGGCACTTACTACACCTTC,CASSEGQGTYYTF
TRBV19,TRBJ2-3,TRBD2,few,TGTGCCAGTAGAGCGGGATCCCCAGATACGCAGTATTTT,CASRAGSPDTQYF
TRBV27,TRBJ2-3,TRBD2,many,TGTGCCTCACGGACTAGCGGGGACACAGATACGCAGTATTTT,CASRTSGDTDTQYF
TRBV18,TRBJ2-1,TRBD2,-,TGTGCCAGCTCACCACCGGGACTAGCGGGATTTGAGCAGTTCTTC,CASSPPGLAGFEQFF
TRBV27,TRBJ2-7,-,many,TGTGCCAGCCGTCTGGGGGGAGAGTACGAGCAGTACTTC,CASRLGGEYEQYF
TRBV28,TRBJ2-7,-,many,TGTGCCAGCAGTCGACAGATGAGCTTTACCTACGAGCAGTACTTC,CASSRQMSFTYEQYF
TRBV12-3/TRBV12-4,TRBJ2-7,-,many,TGTGCCAGCAGTTTTTCTGGCGAGCAGTACTTC,CASSFSGEQYF
TRBV3-1,TRBJ2-7,TRBD2,many,TGTGCCAGCAGCCAGACTAGCGGGAGTCACGAGCAGTACTTC,CASSQTSGSHEQYF
TRBV5-1,TRBJ2-3,-,many,TGCGCCAGCAGCCCAGGCGGGCTTCACACAGATACGCAGTATTTT,CASSPGGLHTDTQYF
TRBV7-9,TRBJ1-1,TRBD1,many,TGTGCCAGCAGCTTAGCCGGACAGGGGGCGAATGAAGCTTTCTTT,CASSLAGQGANEAFF
TRBV7-7,TRBJ2-1,-,many,TGTGCCAGCAGCTTTTCTTTCGACAATGAGCAGTTCTTC,CASSFSFDNEQFF
TRBV5-1,TRBJ2-1,-,many,TGCGCCAGCAGCTTGGAACTTACCTACAATGAGCAGTTCTTC,CASSLELTYNEQFF
TRBV5-1,TRBJ2-7,TRBD2,many,TGCGCCAGCAGCTTCGGGACTAGCGGGAGTCGCTACGAGCAGTACTTC,CASSFGTSGSRYEQYF
TRBV3-1,TRBJ2-7,TRBD2,-,TGTGCCAGCAGCCGCGGGGGGACTTCCTACGAGCAGTACTTC,CASSRGGTSYEQYF
TRBV28,TRBJ2-7,-,many,TGTGCCAGCAGTGCGAACGAGCAGTACTTC,CASSANEQYF
TRBV6-2/TRBV6-3,TRBJ2-7,TRBD2,-,TGTGCCAGCAGTGATCCAGGTAGCGGGAGGTCCTACGAGCAGTACTTC,CASSDPGSGRSYEQYF
TRBV10-3,TRBJ1-1,-,many,TGTGCCCAACAATCGGGTTCCGGGACATCCACTGAAGCTTTCTTT,CAQQSGSGTSTEAFF
TRBV6-1,TRBJ1-2,TRBD1,-,TGTGCCAGCGTGTGGACAGGGGGGGAGGATGGCTACACCTTC,CASVWTGGEDGYTF
TRBV6-1,TRBJ1-1,-,-,TGTGCCAGCAGCCCCCAGGCGACCCCCGGGGGAGAAGCTTTCTTT,CASSPQATPGGEAFF
TRBV27,TRBJ2-3,TRBD1,few,TGTGCCAGCAGTTTGGACAGGACCCCCACAGATATGCAGTATTTT,CASSLDRTPTDMQYF